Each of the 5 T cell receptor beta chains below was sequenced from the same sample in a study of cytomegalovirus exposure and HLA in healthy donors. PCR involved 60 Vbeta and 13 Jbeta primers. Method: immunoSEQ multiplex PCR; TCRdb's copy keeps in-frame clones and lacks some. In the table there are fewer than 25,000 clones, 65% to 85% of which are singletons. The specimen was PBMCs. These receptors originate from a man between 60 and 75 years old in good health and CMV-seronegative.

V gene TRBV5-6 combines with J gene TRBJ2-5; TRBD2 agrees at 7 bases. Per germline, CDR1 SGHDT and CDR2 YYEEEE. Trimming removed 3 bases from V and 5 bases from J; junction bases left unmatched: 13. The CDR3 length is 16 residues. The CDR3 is CASSSKLLASRETQYF. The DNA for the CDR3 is TGTGCCAGCAGCTCCAAGCTACTAGCGTCCCGGGAGACCCAGTACTTC.

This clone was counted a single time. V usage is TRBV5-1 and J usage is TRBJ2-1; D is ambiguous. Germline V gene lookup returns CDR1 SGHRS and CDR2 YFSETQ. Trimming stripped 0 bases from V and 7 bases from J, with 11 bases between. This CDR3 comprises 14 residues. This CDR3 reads CASSLAAATNEQFF. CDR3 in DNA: TGCGCCAGCAGCTTGGCTGCGGCCACAAATGAGCAGTTCTTC.

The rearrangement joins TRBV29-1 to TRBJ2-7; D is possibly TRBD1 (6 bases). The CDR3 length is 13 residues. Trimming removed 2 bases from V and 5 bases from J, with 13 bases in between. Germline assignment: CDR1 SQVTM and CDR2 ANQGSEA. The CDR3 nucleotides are TGCAGCGTTGAAAGGGGGATCCGGAACGAGCAGTACTTC. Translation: CSVERGIRNEQYF.

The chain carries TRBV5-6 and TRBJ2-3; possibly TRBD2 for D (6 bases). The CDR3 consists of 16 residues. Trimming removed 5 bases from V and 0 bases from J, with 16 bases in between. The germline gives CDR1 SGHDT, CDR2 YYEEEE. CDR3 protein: CASSRRLAHSTDTQYF. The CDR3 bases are TGTGCCAGCAGTCGTCGTCTAGCGCATAGCACAGATACGCAGTATTTT.

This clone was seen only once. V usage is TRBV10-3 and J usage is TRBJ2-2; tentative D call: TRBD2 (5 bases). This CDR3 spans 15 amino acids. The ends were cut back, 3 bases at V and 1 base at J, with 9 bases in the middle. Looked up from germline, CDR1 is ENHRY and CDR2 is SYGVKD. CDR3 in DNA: TGTGCCATCAGTGATCTCGGGAAGAACACCGGGGAGCTGTTTTTT. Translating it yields CAISDLGKNTGELFF.